Each of the 10 T cell receptor beta chains below was sequenced from the same sample in a study of Ad26.COV2.S vaccination and SARS-CoV-2 variants. Specified treatment: some 20 received Ad26.COV2.S at low or high dose, single or two shots; five or six received placebo; per-sample allocation not given. All samples were drawn on day 63, counting from the first vaccine or placebo injection. Sequenced by immunoSEQ multiplex PCR; TCRdb stores in-frame clones only, minus some. The sample records approximately 480,000 clones, 70% to 90% being singletons. Sequenced material: peripheral blood, taken in a trial of Ad26.COV2.S vaccine versus placebo. The source is a person aged 18-60 years who received the Ad26.COV2.S COVID-19 vaccine or a placebo.

This chain joins TRBV6-2 or TRBV6-3 and TRBJ2-7; 9 bases map to TRBD1. V lost 5 bases, J lost 7 bases, and 9 bases stayed unmatched. The germline V gene encodes CDR1 MNHEY and CDR2 SVGEGT. CDR3 size: 14 residues. In nucleotides, the CDR3 is TGTGCCAGCAGTATGTCCGGGACAGGGTCGGAGCAGTACTTC. Amino acid sequence: CASSMSGTGSEQYF.

The chain couples TRBV24-1 to TRBJ2-5; D is perhaps TRBD2 (5 bases). Germline CDR1 and CDR2: KGHDR and SFDVKD. Trimming left V 4 bases short and J 4 bases short, with 9 bases between. The CDR3 is 13 residues long. The CDR3: CATSDRDVETQYF. The CDR3, as DNA: TGTGCCACCAGTGACCGGGATGTAGAGACCCAGTACTTC.

This chain uses TRBV10-2 with TRBJ2-2; TRBD2 matches at 8 bases. Germline CDR1 and CDR2: WSHSY and SAAADI. CDR3 length: 15 residues. Unmatched junction bases numbered 5, after V lost 2 bases and J lost 6 bases. The chain's CDR3 is CASSEGLAGAGELFF. The CDR3 nucleotides are TGCGCCAGCAGTGAGGGACTAGCAGGGGCCGGGGAGCTGTTTTTT.

This clone was counted a few times. CDR3 loop: CASSLEGRASEQYF. CDR3 bases: TGTGCCAGCAGCTTAGAAGGCAGGGCTTCCGAGCAGTACTTC. The chain recombines TRBV7-6 with TRBJ2-7; a weak D match, TRBD1 (5 bases). The V end lost 1 base, the J end lost 6 bases, and 13 bases lay between the germline ends. CDR1 and CDR2 (germline): SGHVS, FNYEAQ. The CDR3 loop spans 14 amino acids.

The chain carries TRBV6-5 and TRBJ2-1; TRBD2 agrees at 9 bases. Trimming cost V 4 bases and J 6 bases; bases outside gene matches: 4. Germline V lookup: CDR1 MNHEY, CDR2 SVGAGI. The CDR3 length is 14 residues. For the CDR3, the DNA is TGTGCCAGCAGTTCGGGACTAGCTGGCAATGAGCAGTTCTTC. Protein sequence: CASSSGLAGNEQFF.

The chain uses TRBV27 and TRBJ2-1; TRBD1 agrees at 9 bases. Germline V CDR1 and CDR2: MNHEY, SMNVEV (reference sequence). The V and J ends lost 7 bases and 8 bases, in that order; junction bases with no gene match: 9. CDR3 length: 14 residues. The CDR3, as DNA: TGTGCCAGCACTAAGTGGGACAGGGTCCATGAGCAGTTCTTC. It encodes CASTKWDRVHEQFF.

The V call is TRBV5-4, the J call TRBJ2-5; no definite D call. The CDR3 extends over 14 amino acids. The germline V gene encodes CDR1 SGHNT and CDR2 YYREEE (reference sequence). The V end was cut by 0 bases, the J end by 0 bases, with 6 bases between. In nucleotides, the CDR3 is TGTGCCAGCAGCTTGGATCAGGACCAAGAGACCCAGTACTTC. Translating it yields CASSLDQDQETQYF.

V and J are TRBV5-1 and TRBJ1-2; 8 positions agree with TRBD1. This CDR3 spans 14 amino acids. Germline lookup yields CDR1 SGHRS and CDR2 YFSETQ. V was pared by 4 bases and J by 8 bases, with 10 bases of the junction left unmatched. CDR3 residues: CASSLQQGGGGYTF. CDR3 DNA: TGCGCCAGCAGCCTACAACAGGGGGGCGGCGGCTACACCTTC.

In this sample, this clone turned up a few times. The J gene is TRBJ1-3, the V gene TRBV6-6, with no clear D. Deletions cut 10 bases from V and 3 bases from J, with 10 bases between. The germline CDR1 and CDR2 sequences are MNHNY and SVGAGI (reference sequence). This CDR3 contains 12 residues. The CDR3 DNA is TGTGCCACCCATGAGGGTGGAAACACCATATATTTT. It is translated as CATHEGGNTIYF.

This clone has just a few counts. The V call is TRBV6-5, the J call TRBJ1-1; unclear D gene. Trimming removed 6 bases from V and 3 bases from J, with 5 bases in between. The CDR3 extends over 11 amino acids. Germline V CDR1 and CDR2: MNHEY, SVGAGI. Here the CDR3 reads CASRGYTEAFF. CDR3 nucleotides: TGTGCCAGCAGGGGTTACACTGAAGCTTTCTTT.